This TCR beta chain appears in the sequencing data of a study of CD8+CD57+ T cells in acquired aplastic anemia. V lost 0 bases and J 4 bases, leaving 10 bases between the germline ends. Germline V CDR1 and CDR2: SGHRS, YFSETQ. The CDR3 extends over 14 amino acids. CDR3 and TCR beta VDJ profiling relied on a genomic DNA template. One entry per CDR3 protein, called by TCRdb with MiXCR from the reads. Seen here are roughly 170,000 distinct CDR3 sequences, 50% to 75% observed once, and the top ten hold 45% to 50%. The genes are TRBV5-1 and TRBJ1-2; D call uncertain. The sequence was collected from a human donor in good health. Sequencing was performed on sorted CD4+, CD8+, or CD8+CD57+ T cells (not recorded which) from PBMCs. The CDR3 nucleotides are TGCGCCAGCAGCTTGGGAACGGGTTCCTATGGCTACACCTTC. This gives the protein CASSLGTGSYGYTF.